This TCR beta chain was sequenced during a study of T cells in Graves' hyperthyroidism and ophthalmopathy. Notes on the study in general: Clonotypes that were expanded in thyroid above 0.001 mostly appeared in blood too. Ophthalmopathy was model-predicted a median about 6.7 months pre-onset.

This clonotype came up a few times. Its cognate antigen is unknown. If no ophthalmopathy progression occurred within 18 months, Graves' hyperthyroidism was stable. J was trimmed by 2 bases and V by 5 bases; bases with no gene match: 14. Looked up from germline, CDR1 is SEHNR and CDR2 is FQNEAQ (reference sequence). The CDR3 covers 17 residues. RNA transcripts provided the source from which TCR beta CDR3 regions were amplified. Carried out on the TCR CDR3, a first-round RT-PCR used the HTBI primer set. TCRdb re-called the multiplex PCR reads with MiXCR, one entry per CDR3 protein. The sample records around 800,000 distinct CDR3 sequences, roughly 37% being singletons.

The sample was blood. This TCR derives from a man younger than 35 with Graves' hyperthyroidism. V is TRBV7-9 and J is TRBJ2-7; 8 nucleotides line up with TRBD2. As DNA, the CDR3 is TGTGCCAGCAGCCCCCGCCCCGGACTAGCCCGTGCCTACGAGCAGTACTTC. Translating gives CASSPRPGLARAYEQYF.